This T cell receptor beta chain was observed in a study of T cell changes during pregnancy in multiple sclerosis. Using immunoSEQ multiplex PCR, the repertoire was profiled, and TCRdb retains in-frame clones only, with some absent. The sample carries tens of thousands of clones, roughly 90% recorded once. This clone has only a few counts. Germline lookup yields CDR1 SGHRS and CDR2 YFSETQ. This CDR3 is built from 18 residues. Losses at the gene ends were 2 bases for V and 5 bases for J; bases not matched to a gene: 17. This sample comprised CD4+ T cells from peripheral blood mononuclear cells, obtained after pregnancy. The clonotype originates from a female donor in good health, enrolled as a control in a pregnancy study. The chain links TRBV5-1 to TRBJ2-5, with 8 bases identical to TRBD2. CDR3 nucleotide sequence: TGCGCCAGCAGCTTCACTCCCAAGGCGGGGGGTTATGTGGAGACCCAGTACTTC. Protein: CASSFTPKAGGYVETQYF.